This T cell receptor beta chain derives from a study of shared clonotypes between healthy human individuals. Study at large: Per donor, CD8 memory used one plate, CD8 naive used two, CD4 memory used three and CD4 naive used three. The study's findings and limits: Clonotypes shared by all four donors outscored non-shared clonotypes in generation probability.

Assay used: immunoSEQ multiplex PCR; TCRdb lists only in-frame clones, some missing. The table lists 2 million to 3 million clones, approximately 94% of them singletons. Healthy HIV-negative adults without recent acute infections or vaccinations served as donors. This CDR3 region has 21 residues. The germline V gene has CDR1 ENHRY and CDR2 SYGVKD. Trimming removed 0 bases at V and 2 bases at J, with 29 bases between. This clone has only one observation. Its antigen is unknown. This clonotype originated in a young man in good health. Some clones in this sample may be carry-over from other donors' samples. This chain joins TRBV10-3 and TRBJ2-7, with a tentative D call TRBD1 (8 bases). Sequenced: naive CD4+ T cells from PBMCs. Indicated subset: CD45RA+ positively selected. Here the CDR3 DNA reads TGTGCCATCAGTGAGTCGCTGGGTACAGGGGGTGGTCTAGCGGAACCCTACGAGCAGTACTTC. Translation: CAISESLGTGGGLAEPYEQYF.